Listed below are T cell receptor beta chains from one sample, sequenced in a study of cytomegalovirus exposure and HLA in healthy donors. Produced via immunoSEQ multiplex PCR; TCRdb's table is partial and in-frame only. Of about 170,000 clones listed, almost 75% are singletons. Sequencing input: PBMCs. Receptors originate from a young woman in good health and CMV-seropositive. Both conserved end residues are part of each CDR3. The D gene is left open where the match is weak. Expanded clones are given a class, and other clones once, few, many or no size at all.

NA,TRBD2,TRBJ2-5,TRBV9,TGTGCCAGCAGCTCCACTAGCGGGGGGCCTTATACGGAGACCCAGTACTTC,CASSSTSGGPYTETQYF
few,TRBD1,TRBJ1-3,TRBV6-1,TGTGCCAGCAATAAACAGGGGGCAAAGAACACCATATATTTT,CASNKQGAKNTIYF
NA,TRBD1,TRBJ2-7,TRBV18,TGTGCCAGCTCACCACCGGGACAGGGTTCCTACGAGCAGTACTTC,CASSPPGQGSYEQYF
NA,TRBD1,TRBJ1-5,TRBV30,TGTGCCTGGAGTGCCAGGGGGCGCAATCAGCCCCAGCATTTT,CAWSARGRNQPQHF
NA,NA,TRBJ1-2,TRBV4-1,TGCGCCAGCAGCCAAGAAGATGAAGGGGTTGGCTACACCTTC,CASSQEDEGVGYTF
NA,TRBD1,TRBJ1-5,TRBV11-1,TGTGCCAGCAGATCAGGACAGGGCAATCAGCCCCAGCATTTT,CASRSGQGNQPQHF
NA,TRBD2,TRBJ2-5,TRBV4-1,TGCGCCAGCAGCCCGCCAACTAGCGGGGGGAATCTACAAGAGACCCAGTACTTC,CASSPPTSGGNLQETQYF
NA,NA,TRBJ2-5,TRBV7-8,TGCGCCAGCAGCTTCGGGGGTGGGGTGACGGAAGAGACCCAGTACTTC,CASSFGGGVTEETQYF
NA,TRBD1,TRBJ1-1,TRBV5-1,TGCGCCAGCAGCCCGGGACAGACTACCGTCAAAGCTTTCTTT,CASSPGQTTVKAFF
NA,NA,TRBJ1-1,TRBV30,TGTGCCTGGAGTGTAACCTCGCGGCAGATAAACACTGAAGCTTTCTTT,CAWSVTSRQINTEAFF
few,NA,TRBJ2-3,TRBV7-2,TGTGCCAGCAGCTTAGAGCTCTCGGAGTCTTATACGCAGTATTTT,CASSLELSESYTQYF
once,TRBD1,TRBJ1-4,TRBV6-5,TGTGCCAGCAGTTACTTCAGACAGGGCGAGGTTGAAAAACTGTTTTTT,CASSYFRQGEVEKLFF
NA,NA,TRBJ2-2,TRBV6-5,TGTGCCAGCAGTTTGGGCTCCGGGGAGCTGTTTTTT,CASSLGSGELFF
once,NA,TRBJ2-5,TRBV9,TGTGCCAGCAGCGTAGGGACAAGTAATCAAGAGACCCAGTACTTC,CASSVGTSNQETQYF
NA,TRBD1,TRBJ2-2,TRBV5-6,TGTGCCAGCAGCTTGGCCGGGACAGGGGGGGACACCGGGGAGCTGTTTTTT,CASSLAGTGGDTGELFF
NA,TRBD1,TRBJ2-7,TRBV6-5,TGTGCCAGCAGTTTCGGGACAGGCTCCTGCGAGCAGTACTTC,CASSFGTGSCEQYF
few,NA,TRBJ2-1,TRBV11-2,TGTGCCAGCAGCCCCCTCAACAAGGGGTACAATGAGCAGTTCTTC,CASSPLNKGYNEQFF
NA,NA,TRBJ2-1,TRBV5-4,TGTGCCAGCAGCTTGGTCGGGGGTTCCTACAATGAGCAGTTCTTC,CASSLVGGSYNEQFF
NA,NA,TRBJ2-7,TRBV9,TGTGCCAGCAGCGCGACCCCCAGGGGTGGGGAGCAGTACTTC,CASSATPRGGEQYF
NA,NA,TRBJ1-2,TRBV12-5,TGTGCTAGTGGTTTCGAAGGAGGATCTCCCGGGGGCTACACCTTC,CASGFEGGSPGGYTF
NA,TRBD2,TRBJ2-7,TRBV7-9,TGTTCCAGCAGCTCGCGGGGGGCCTCCTACGAGCAGTACTTC,CSSSSRGASYEQYF
NA,TRBD1,TRBJ1-2,TRBV2,TGTGCCAGCAGCCCCTCGGACAGGGGTGACTATGGCTACACCTTC,CASSPSDRGDYGYTF
NA,NA,TRBJ2-5,TRBV5-4,TGTGCCAGCAGCAATCTAGAGACCCAGTACTTC,CASSNLETQYF
NA,NA,TRBJ2-1,TRBV7-3,TGTGCCAGCTCCTTCGGCGGGACCTCGGATGAGCAGTTCTTC,CASSFGGTSDEQFF
NA,NA,TRBJ1-4,TRBV27,TGTGCCAGCAGTTTCCGCCAGGGGCTCGGTGAAAAACTGTTTTTT,CASSFRQGLGEKLFF
few,NA,TRBJ1-1,TRBV4-3,TGCGCCAGCAGCCAAGATCCGGGGGGCAGGACTGAAGCTTTCTTT,CASSQDPGGRTEAFF
NA,TRBD1,TRBJ1-6,TRBV27,TGTGCCAGCAGTTTAGGGACAGGCTATAATTCACCCCTCCACTTT,CASSLGTGYNSPLHF
NA,TRBD2,TRBJ2-1,TRBV7-9,TGTGCCAGCAGCCCCAACCCAGCGGGGGTTGAGCAGTTCTTC,CASSPNPAGVEQFF
NA,TRBD1,TRBJ1-2,TRBV4-3,TGCGCCAGCAGCCAAGCCAGGGGGGAATATGGCTACACCTTC,CASSQARGEYGYTF
few,TRBD1,TRBJ2-1,TRBV9,TGTGCCAGCAGCGTAGTACCGGGACAGGGGGGGGACAATGAGCAGTTCTTC,CASSVVPGQGGDNEQFF
once,TRBD1,TRBJ1-4,TRBV5-6,TGTGCCAGCAGCTTACGACAGGGGGCGTCTAATGAAAAACTGTTTTTT,CASSLRQGASNEKLFF
NA,TRBD2,TRBJ2-1,TRBV7-2,TGTGCCAGCAGCCCGTCCCGGGGGGACTACAATGAGCAGTTCTTC,CASSPSRGDYNEQFF
NA,NA,TRBJ1-2,TRBV5-8,TGTGCCAGCACCAAAGAGGGCAGCGGTGGATATGGCTACACCTTC,CASTKEGSGGYGYTF